The rows below give T cell receptor beta chains drawn from one sample of a study of blood T cell repertoires in COVID-19. The assay was immunoSEQ multiplex PCR, and TCRdb's table has in-frame clones only and misses some. Of some 17,000 clones listed, over 75% are singletons. Material for sequencing was peripheral blood. Receptor source: a woman in her seventies with active COVID-19. CDR3s include the opening cysteine and the closing phenylalanine or tryptophan. The D gene is left open where the match is weak. Size tells how often a clone was seen (once, few, many) or the class of an expanded clone, and some rows leave it out.

TGTGCCACCGGAGGGTCTTCTGGGGCCAACGTCCTGACTTTC | CATGGSSGANVLTF | NA | TRBV24-1 | NA | TRBJ2-6
TGTGCCAGCAGTAGGGTTGAAGGGGGTAAGAATGAGCAGTTCTTC | CASSRVEGGKNEQFF | NA | TRBV27 | NA | TRBJ2-1
TGCGCCAGCAGCTGGGACAGGGGCACCGGGGAGCTGTTTTTT | CASSWDRGTGELFF | NA | TRBV5-1 | TRBD1 | TRBJ2-2
TGTGCCAGCAGTTACCGGGGGAAGGGACCCTCTGGGGCCAACGTCCTGACTTTC | CASSYRGKGPSGANVLTF | NA | TRBV6-2/TRBV6-3 | NA | TRBJ2-6
TGTGCCAGCAGTTTCAGACAGGTCCCGAACACTGAAGCTTTCTTT | CASSFRQVPNTEAFF | NA | TRBV27 | NA | TRBJ1-1
TGTGCCAGCAGCTCGGGACTAGCGGTGGAGACCCAGTACTTC | CASSSGLAVETQYF | NA | TRBV7-9 | TRBD2 | TRBJ2-5
TGTGCCGCGCGGGGCGCGGGGCTCCAAGAGACCCAGTACTTC | CAARGAGLQETQYF | NA | TRBV10-3 | NA | TRBJ2-5
TGCGCCACCTTGAGAACAGGGGGGTTGAACACTGAAGCTTTCTTT | CATLRTGGLNTEAFF | NA | TRBV10-1 | TRBD1 | TRBJ1-1
TGTGCCAGCAGTTTATCCAGGGAGGCCTATGGCTACACCTTC | CASSLSREAYGYTF | NA | TRBV28 | NA | TRBJ1-2
TGTGCCATCAGTGCCCAGGGGACTATGGCTAACACCGGGGAGCTGTTTTTT | CAISAQGTMANTGELFF | NA | TRBV10-3 | NA | TRBJ2-2
TGTGCCACCAGTCGGGCAGGGGAGACCGAGCAGTACTTC | CATSRAGETEQYF | NA | TRBV15 | NA | TRBJ2-7
TGTGCCAGCAGCTTAACCGCCGGGTCTAACACCGGGGAGCTGTTTTTT | CASSLTAGSNTGELFF | few | TRBV7-8 | NA | TRBJ2-2
TGTGCCAGCTCACCTTCGAGCGCAGATACGCAGTATTTT | CASSPSSADTQYF | NA | TRBV18 | NA | TRBJ2-3
TGTGCTAGCAGCCCCCGGGCGGGAGGGAAACAAGAGACCCAGTACTTC | CASSPRAGGKQETQYF | NA | TRBV7-7 | TRBD2 | TRBJ2-5
TGTGCCAGCAGCTGGGGCCCGGGACAGGGCTTCGGGGAGCAGTACTTC | CASSWGPGQGFGEQYF | few | TRBV5-4 | TRBD1 | TRBJ2-7
TGTGCCAGCAGCTTCGATAGTGAAGAGACCCAGTACTTC | CASSFDSEETQYF | few | TRBV11-3 | NA | TRBJ2-5